Below are 18 T cell receptor beta chains sequenced from a single sample in a study of identical twins. TCRdb reprocessed the 5' RACE reads via MiXCR and lists one record per CDR3 protein. Of hundreds of thousands of distinct CDR3 sequences in the sample, about 12% are singletons; the top ten hold 1.5% to 2%. A further study also used this sample, focusing on yellow fever vaccine responses in identical twins.

The sequenced material came from PBMCs. These receptors were obtained from a woman aged 18 to 35 in good health.

This clonotype was recorded a few times. The V call is TRBV6-5, the J call TRBJ2-3; tentatively, D is TRBD1 (5 bases). CDR1 is MNHEY and CDR2 is SVGAGI in the germline V gene. The V end was cut by 4 bases, the J end by 0 bases, with 14 bases between. The length of the CDR3 is 16 residues. The CDR3 nucleotides read TGTGCCAGCAGTTCCCTCCAGGGTGCTAGCACAGATACGCAGTATTTT. Residues: CASSSLQGASTDTQYF.

This clonotype occurred a few times. The gene calls are TRBV21-1 and TRBJ2-1; no check of the table's D call, TRBD2, against the DNA was made. TRBV21-1 is described as a pseudogene. This CDR3 is 15 amino acids long. CDR3 bases: TGTGCCAGCAGCAACCGGGACTGTTACTACAATGAGCAGTTCTTC. Translation gives CASSNRDCYYNEQFF.

This clonotype occurred a few times. The chain has TRBV24-1 and TRBJ2-3; 7 nucleotides line up with TRBD2. The CDR3 is 14 residues long. Trimming cost V 2 bases and J 5 bases; bases outside gene matches: 3. From germline, CDR1 is KGHDR and CDR2 SFDVKD. Here the CDR3 DNA reads TGTGCCACCAGTGATTCCCCTAGCGGAGATACGCAGTATTTT. Translation: CATSDSPSGDTQYF.

The chain is built from TRBV2 and TRBJ1-4; D gene unclear. CDR3 length: 14 amino acids. Germline values: CDR1 SNHLY, CDR2 FYNNEI. Trimming pared 4 bases from V and 9 bases from J, leaving 15 bases between. The DNA of the CDR3 is TGTGCCAGCAGTGTCCGAAGGGTGGGGAAAAAACTGTTTTTT. Translated: CASSVRRVGKKLFF.

In this sample, this clonotype turned up a few times. The V call is TRBV5-1, the J call TRBJ1-1; no clear D gene. The V gene's germline CDR1 is SGHRS and CDR2 YFSETQ. The CDR3 loop spans 16 amino acids. Deletions cut 4 bases from V and 6 bases from J, with 22 bases between. The CDR3 protein is CASSPAGAARGSEAFF. For the CDR3, the DNA is TGCGCCAGCAGCCCGGCGGGTGCAGCCAGAGGGTCTGAAGCTTTCTTT.

This clonotype was observed a handful of times. This sequence joins TRBV5-5 and TRBJ2-7; D gene ambiguous. V shed 0 bases and J shed 6 bases, with 10 bases lying between them. Per germline, CDR1 SGHKS and CDR2 YYEKEE (reference sequence). This CDR3 has 13 amino acids. In DNA, the CDR3 is TGTGCCAGCAGCTTGGGGCAGGCGAGCGAGCAGTACGTC. Protein product: CASSLGQASEQYV.

This clonotype has a handful of counts. The J gene is TRBJ2-5, the V gene TRBV11-1, with 7 bases aligning to TRBD1. The CDR3 has 13 residues. Germline assignment: CDR1 SGHAT and CDR2 FQDESV (reference sequence). The J segment lost 0 bases and the V segment lost 9 bases, leaving 4 bases of the junction unmatched. The CDR3 region is CASTGDNQETQYF. The CDR3 DNA is TGTGCCAGTACAGGGGATAACCAAGAGACCCAGTACTTC.

This clonotype was counted a few times. V and J are TRBV28 and TRBJ2-3; 15 bases are shared with TRBD2. The CDR3 loop spans 17 amino acids. V was clipped by 5 bases and J by 4 bases; unmatched bases: 7. The germline gives CDR1 MDHEN, CDR2 SYDVKM. The CDR3 spells CASSHRTSGRDADTQYF. CDR3 in DNA: TGTGCCAGCAGTCATCGGACTAGCGGGAGGGACGCAGATACGCAGTATTTT.

This clonotype was picked up a small number of times. The V call is TRBV28, the J call TRBJ1-2, with 9 bases matching TRBD1. Germline loops: CDR1 MDHEN, CDR2 SYDVKM. J was trimmed by 4 bases and V by 11 bases; bases with no gene match: 8. This CDR3 comprises 13 residues. CDR3 loop: CAAGQGTSYGYTF. The CDR3 region has the DNA TGTGCCGCCGGACAGGGGACTAGCTATGGCTACACCTTC.

In this sample, this clonotype turned up many times. V is TRBV7-9 and J is TRBJ2-2, with 7 bases aligning to TRBD1. The CDR3 contains 16 residues. Germline assignment: CDR1 SEHNR and CDR2 FQNEAQ (reference sequence). V was clipped by 4 bases and J by 1 base; unmatched bases: 6. The CDR3 region has the DNA TGTGCCAGCAGCTACGGACAGGAATTGAACACCGGGGAGCTGTTTTTT. The encoded protein is CASSYGQELNTGELFF.

The chain has TRBV7-9 and TRBJ2-5; 12 bases map to TRBD2. Germline V gene data show CDR1 as SEHNR and CDR2 as FQNEAQ (reference sequence). The CDR3 is made up of 15 amino acids. Trimming at V came to 5 bases and at J to 6 bases, leaving 7 bases not matched to a gene. CDR3 sequence (DNA): TGTGCCAGCAGCCCGAGGACTAGCGGGGTCCAGACCCAGTACTTC. It codes for CASSPRTSGVQTQYF.

This clonotype was seen more than once but under ten times. The chain recombines TRBV20-1 with TRBJ1-2; 7 bases line up with TRBD1. There are 15 residues in the CDR3. V was clipped by 1 base and J by 7 bases; unmatched bases: 12. Germline V CDR1 and CDR2: DFQATT, SNEGSKA (reference sequence). This CDR3 reads CSARAGTEALGGYTF. The CDR3 nucleotides are TGCAGTGCTAGAGCCGGGACAGAAGCGTTGGGTGGCTACACCTTC.

This sequence joins TRBV20-1 and TRBJ2-7, with 8 positions matching TRBD2. V was pared by 3 bases and J by 5 bases, with 9 bases of the junction left unmatched. The germline V gene has CDR1 DFQATT and CDR2 SNEGSKA (reference sequence). This CDR3 is 14 amino acids long. The CDR3 here is CSASRTSSGDEQYF. DNA for the CDR3: TGCAGTGCTAGCAGGACTAGCTCGGGGGACGAGCAGTACTTC.

The rearrangement links TRBV7-9 to TRBJ1-1, with D maybe TRBD1 (5 bases). Trimming cost V 2 bases and J 8 bases, with 18 bases left between them. Germline assignment: CDR1 SEHNR and CDR2 FQNEAQ (reference sequence). The CDR3 sequence is 15 residues long. CDR3 DNA: TGTGCCAGCAGCTTATGGCTAGGGGACGGTTCCGAAGCTTTCTTT. It encodes CASSLWLGDGSEAFF.

This clonotype was seen a few times. The V call is TRBV29-1, the J call TRBJ2-2; no clear D. The CDR3 runs 14 residues. V was clipped by 4 bases and J by 6 bases, with 15 bases between them. CDR1 and CDR2 from the germline V gene are SQVTM and ANQGSEA. CDR3 DNA: TGCAGCGTTGGGGCCGGACCCACACCCGGGGAGCTGTTTTTT. Translation: CSVGAGPTPGELFF.

This rearrangement joins TRBV5-5 to TRBJ2-1; 8 nucleotides line up with TRBD2. This CDR3 has 13 residues. Germline V lookup: CDR1 SGHKS, CDR2 YYEKEE (reference sequence). After removal of 4 bases from V and 8 bases from J, the junction contained 5 bases not matched to a gene. The CDR3 DNA reads TGTGCCAGCAGCAAAAGGACTAGCTATGAGCAGTTCTTC. Translating it yields CASSKRTSYEQFF.

The chain uses TRBV12-3 or TRBV12-4 and TRBJ2-4; D is unresolved. The CDR3 has 14 residues. V lost 1 base to trimming and J lost 2 bases, with 6 bases between them. The CDR3 region is CASSLEGSKNIQYF. The CDR3 DNA is TGTGCCAGCAGTTTAGAAGGGTCCAAAAACATTCAGTACTTC.

Many counts were recorded for this clonotype. The CDR3 spells CASSLSGWGTEAFF. CDR3 in DNA: TGTGCCAGCAGCTTATCAGGGTGGGGGACTGAAGCTTTCTTT. V gene TRBV7-6 combines with J gene TRBJ1-1; a possible D gene is TRBD1 (5 bases). The CDR3 length is 14 residues. Per the germline V gene, CDR1 is SGHVS and CDR2 is FNYEAQ. V was trimmed by 2 bases and J by 5 bases, leaving 12 bases between them.